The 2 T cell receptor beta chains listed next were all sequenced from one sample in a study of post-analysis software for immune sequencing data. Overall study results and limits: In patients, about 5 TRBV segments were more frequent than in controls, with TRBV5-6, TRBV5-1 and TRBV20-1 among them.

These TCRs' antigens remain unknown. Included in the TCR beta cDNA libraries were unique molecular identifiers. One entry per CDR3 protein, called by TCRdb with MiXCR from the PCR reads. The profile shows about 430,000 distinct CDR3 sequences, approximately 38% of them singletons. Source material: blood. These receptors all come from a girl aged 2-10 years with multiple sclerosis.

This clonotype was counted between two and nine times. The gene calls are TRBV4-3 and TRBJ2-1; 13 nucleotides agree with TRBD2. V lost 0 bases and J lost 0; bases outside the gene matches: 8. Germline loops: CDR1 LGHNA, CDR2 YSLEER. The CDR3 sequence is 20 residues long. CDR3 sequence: CASSQDNRRLAGGSYNEQFF. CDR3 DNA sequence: TGCGCCAGCAGCCAAGATAATAGGAGACTAGCGGGAGGCTCCTACAATGAGCAGTTCTTC.

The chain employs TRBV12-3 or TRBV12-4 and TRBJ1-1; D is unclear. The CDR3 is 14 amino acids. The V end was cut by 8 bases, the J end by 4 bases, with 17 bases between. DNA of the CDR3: TGTGCCAGCGCCTCATCAGCTGAGATCACTGAAGCTTTCTTT. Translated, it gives CASASSAEITEAFF.